The clone carrying this T cell receptor beta chain showed up many times. TCRdb's table, derived via immunoSEQ multiplex PCR, lists solely in-frame clones and lacks some. The sample lists 300,000 to 400,000 clones; under 95% were seen once. Germline V gene data show CDR1 as SGHDT and CDR2 as YYEEEE. The CDR3 length is 13 residues. V was trimmed by 4 bases and J by 2 bases, leaving 10 bases between them. The sample is drawn from a study of blood T cell repertoires in COVID-19. Sequencing used PBMCs or T cells enriched from blood (not recorded which). The source of this sequence is a man in his 60s who had recovered from COVID-19. J is TRBJ2-7 and V is TRBV5-6, with D maybe TRBD2 (6 bases). CDR3 DNA: TGTGCCAGCAGCCTACGCGGGACCTACGAGCAGTACTTC. Protein sequence: CASSLRGTYEQYF.